This TCR beta chain was identified in a study of blood T cell repertoires in COVID-19. The V gene's germline CDR1 is GTSNPN and CDR2 SVGIG (reference sequence). V was clipped by 1 base and J by 0 bases; unmatched bases: 9. The length of the CDR3 is 16 residues. Profiled with immunoSEQ multiplex PCR; TCRdb holds only in-frame clones, not every one. The sample includes some 400,000 clones, 85% to 90% of them seen just once. What was sequenced was peripheral blood. The chain couples TRBV30 to TRBJ2-7, with 7 bases matching TRBD2. The sequence derives from a human donor in a cohort sampled during active COVID-19. The CDR3 loop is CAWSAQLREISYEQYF. Written as DNA, the CDR3 is TGTGCCTGGAGTGCACAATTGCGGGAGATCTCCTACGAGCAGTACTTC.